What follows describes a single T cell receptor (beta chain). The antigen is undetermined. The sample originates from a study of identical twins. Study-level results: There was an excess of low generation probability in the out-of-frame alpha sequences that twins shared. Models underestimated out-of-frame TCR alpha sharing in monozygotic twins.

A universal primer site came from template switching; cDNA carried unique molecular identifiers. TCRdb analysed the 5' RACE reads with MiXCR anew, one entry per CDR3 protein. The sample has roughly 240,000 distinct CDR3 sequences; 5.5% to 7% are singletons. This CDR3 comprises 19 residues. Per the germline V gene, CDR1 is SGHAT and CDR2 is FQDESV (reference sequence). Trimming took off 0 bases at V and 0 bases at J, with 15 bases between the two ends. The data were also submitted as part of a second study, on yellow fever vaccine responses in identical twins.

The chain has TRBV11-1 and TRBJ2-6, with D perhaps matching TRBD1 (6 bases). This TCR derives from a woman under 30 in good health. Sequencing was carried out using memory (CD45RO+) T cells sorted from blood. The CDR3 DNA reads TGTGCCAGCAGCTTAGCGCCAGGGGTCACCTCCTCTGGGGCCAACGTCCTGACTTTC. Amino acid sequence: CASSLAPGVTSSGANVLTF.